A single sample gave rise to the 25 T cell receptor beta chains below, sequenced in a study of persistence of HIV-infected CD4 T cells. The immunoSEQ assay was version 4, run in survey mode. Measured with immunoSEQ multiplex PCR; TCRdb has only the in-frame clones, and not every one. The sample yields 10,000 to 15,000 clones, approximately 71% seen once. These TCRs are of unknown antigen specificity. The stimulus was lysate of CMV-infected fibroblasts, roughly 10 ug/mL. CD4+ T cells upregulating both CD40 ligand and CD69 were sorted as responding cells. Sequences were derived from CD4+ T cells sorted from PBMCs after approximately 19-hour stimulation, sampled from a patient who received antiretroviral therapy. Receptor source: an adult man with HIV who was CMV-seropositive.

The rearrangement uses TRBV6-6 and TRBJ1-2; the D is unclear. Looked up from germline, CDR1 is MNHNY and CDR2 is SVGAGI (reference sequence). V lost 6 bases and J lost 1, with 18 bases in between. This CDR3 is 16 amino acids long. CDR3: CASRPRASLFNYGYTF. CDR3 in DNA: TGTGCCAGCAGACCCCGGGCCAGCCTATTTAACTATGGCTACACCTTC.

V and J are TRBV18 and TRBJ1-1; TRBD1 matches 7 bases. The CDR3 consists of 14 residues. The V and J ends lost 5 bases and 0 bases, in that order; junction bases with no gene match: 3. CDR1 and CDR2 from the germline V gene are KGHSH and LQKENI. In nucleotides, the CDR3 is TGTGCCAGCTCATCGACAGGGATGAACACTGAAGCTTTCTTT. It codes for CASSSTGMNTEAFF.

This rearrangement joins TRBV3-1 (or the pseudogene TRBV3-2) to TRBJ2-2; D may be TRBD1 or TRBD2 (5 bases each). With 0 bases removed from V and 4 bases from J, the gap between germline ends came to 9 bases. CDR3 length: 15 residues. Germline V gene data show CDR1 as LGHDT and CDR2 as YNNKEL (reference sequence). This CDR3 is CASSQDGGFTGELFF. The CDR3 DNA is TGTGCCAGCAGCCAAGATGGGGGATTCACCGGGGAGCTGTTTTTT.

J is TRBJ2-7 and V is TRBV28; 11 bases fit TRBD2. This CDR3 is 14 amino acids long. Germline V gene sequence: CDR1 MDHEN, CDR2 SYDVKM. J gave up 3 bases and V 3 bases, and 1 base lay outside the gene matches. CDR3 bases: TGTGCCAGCAGTTTGACTAGCGGGGTCTACGAGCAGTACTTC. This gives the protein CASSLTSGVYEQYF.

The J gene is TRBJ2-1, the V gene TRBV5-8; 10 bases agree with TRBD2. V lost 4 bases to trimming and J lost 9 bases; unmatched junction nucleotides: 7. Germline V gene sequence: CDR1 SGHTS, CDR2 YDEGEE. The CDR3 loop spans 14 amino acids. The CDR3 DNA reads TGTGCCAGCAGCAAATTAGCGGGGGGCCCTGAGCAGTTCTTC. Translated: CASSKLAGGPEQFF. Using reference TRBV5-8 and TRBJ2-1 for the parts outside the CDR3, the full variable domain is EAGVTQSPTHLIKTRGQQATLRCSPISGHTSVYWYQQALGLGLQFLLWYDEGEERNRGNFPPRFSGRQFPNYSSELNVNALELEDSALYLCASSKLAGGPEQFFGPGTRLTVL.

This clone showed up just once. The J gene is TRBJ2-2, the V gene TRBV5-4; 11 bases map to TRBD2. The CDR3 contains 16 residues. Germline V gene data show CDR1 as SGHNT and CDR2 as YYREEE (reference sequence). The trim removed 4 bases at V and 6 bases at J, leaving 8 bases unmatched. CDR3 nucleotide sequence: TGTGCCAGCAGCCGCACTAGCGGGGGAGGCGCCGGGGAGCTGTTTTTT. Translation gives CASSRTSGGGAGELFF. Full variable domain (outside the CDR3, taken from reference TRBV5-4 and TRBJ2-2): ETGVTQSPTHLIKTRGQQVTLRCSSQSGHNTVSWYQQALGQGPQFIFQYYREEENGRGNFPPRFSGLQFPNYSSELNVNALELDDSALYLCASSRTSGGGAGELFFGEGSRLTVL.

The chain employs TRBV19 and TRBJ2-3, with 10 bases that match TRBD2. Looked up from germline, CDR1 is LNHDA and CDR2 is SQIVND (reference sequence). The CDR3 is made up of 14 amino acids. V shed 6 bases and J 3 bases; nucleotides not matched to a gene: 3. The CDR3 spells CASRAGGPTDTQYF. Written as DNA, the CDR3 is TGTGCCAGTAGAGCGGGGGGGCCTACAGATACGCAGTATTTT.

Only a few counts were recorded for this clone. The chain combines TRBV23-1 with TRBJ1-5; 9 nucleotides match TRBD1. TRBV23-1 is annotated as an ORF whose role is uncertain. V was pared by 9 bases and J by 0 bases, with 3 bases of the junction left unmatched. The CDR3 is 14 residues long. The CDR3 DNA is TGCGCCAGGCCGGGACAGGGTAGCAATCAGCCCCAGCATTTT. Translated: CARPGQGSNQPQHF.

V gene TRBV5-1 combines with J gene TRBJ1-1; perhaps TRBD1 as D (6 bases). Per germline, CDR1 SGHRS and CDR2 YFSETQ. With 6 bases removed from V and 1 base from J, the gap between germline ends came to 16 bases. This CDR3 has 15 amino acids. CDR3 nucleotide sequence: TGCGCCAGCAACCTTAGGGGGGACTCGAACACTGAAGCTTTCTTT. Its protein is CASNLRGDSNTEAFF.

V and J are TRBV6-6 and TRBJ2-1; D not resolved. The CDR3 is 14 residues long. The V end was cut by 0 bases, the J end by 8 bases, with 11 bases between. Germline CDR1 is MNHNY and CDR2 is SVGAGI (reference sequence). CDR3 DNA: TGTGCCAGCAGTTACTCTCATAGTAGTGATGAGCAGTTCTTC. It codes for CASSYSHSSDEQFF.

In this sample, this clone turned up a few times. V and J are TRBV28 and TRBJ2-2, with D tentatively TRBD1 (6 bases). The germline CDR1 and CDR2 sequences are MDHEN and SYDVKM. The CDR3 contains 14 residues. V was shortened by 5 bases and J by 6 bases, with 13 bases between the two germline ends. The CDR3 reads CASSRLRGSGELFF. Written as DNA, the CDR3 is TGTGCCAGCAGTCGGCTCAGGGGTTCCGGGGAGCTGTTTTTT.

The chain recombines TRBV12-3 or TRBV12-4 with TRBJ2-7, with unresolved D. V was cut by 8 bases and J by 3 bases, with 14 bases left in between. CDR3 length equals 13 residues. CDR3 loop: CASGRPQHYEQYF. The DNA for the CDR3 is TGTGCCAGCGGCCGACCGCAACACTACGAGCAGTACTTC.

The V call is TRBV5-5, the J call TRBJ1-1; D is possibly TRBD1 (5 bases). The germline V and J ends were trimmed by 0 bases and 0 bases, with 9 bases remaining between them. CDR3 length: 15 amino acids. Germline values: CDR1 SGHKS, CDR2 YYEKEE (reference sequence). As DNA, the CDR3 is TGTGCCAGCAGCTTGGGTGGAGGGGTGAACACTGAAGCTTTCTTT. Protein: CASSLGGGVNTEAFF.

The count of this clone is one. The chain joins TRBV6-1 to TRBJ2-3; TRBD2 agrees at 14 bases. The CDR3 is 17 residues long. Germline trimming cut 3 bases from V and 6 bases from J; bases unmatched to any gene: 8. CDR1 is MNHNS and CDR2 is SASEGT in the germline V gene. Here the CDR3 reads CASSDRGLAGGRDTQYF. The DNA of the CDR3 is TGTGCCAGCAGTGATAGAGGACTAGCGGGGGGCCGGGATACGCAGTATTTT.

This CDR3 reads CASSQSGQYQSYEQYF. CDR3 bases: TGTGCCAGCAGCCAATCGGGACAGTATCAGTCCTACGAGCAGTACTTC. The chain employs TRBV4-2 and TRBJ2-7; TRBD1 aligns across 7 bases. J was trimmed by 1 base and V by 2 bases; bases with no gene match: 8. The CDR3 consists of 16 residues. Germline CDR1 LGHNA, CDR2 YNFKEQ.

A few counts support this clone. The chain carries TRBV5-1 and TRBJ2-5; TRBD1 is a possible D gene (7 bases). Deletions cut 2 bases from V and 4 bases from J, with 12 bases between. The germline CDR1 and CDR2 sequences are SGHRS and YFSETQ. The CDR3 is 14 residues long. The CDR3 spells CASSFRGVRETQYF. CDR3 nucleotides: TGCGCCAGCAGCTTCAGGGGGGTGAGAGAGACCCAGTACTTC.

This rearrangement joins TRBV3-1 (or the pseudogene TRBV3-2) to TRBJ2-7; possibly TRBD1 or TRBD2 for D (5 bases each). Germline V gene data show CDR1 as LGHDT and CDR2 as YNNKEL (reference sequence). V was shortened by 4 bases and J by 5 bases, with 15 bases between the two germline ends. The length of the CDR3 is 14 residues. The CDR3 DNA reads TGTGCCAGCAGCCTCCTCCTTGGGGGAGACGAGCAGTACTTC. Residues: CASSLLLGGDEQYF.

V is TRBV7-9 and J is TRBJ1-3, with a tentative D call TRBD1 (5 bases). This CDR3 spans 14 amino acids. CDR1 and CDR2 (germline): SEHNR, FQNEAQ (reference sequence). V was pared by 5 bases and J by 3 bases, with 11 bases between. CDR3 region: CASSRWDGGNTIYF. CDR3 coding DNA: TGTGCCAGCAGCCGTTGGGACGGTGGAAACACCATATATTTT. The variable domain in full, with the rest retrieved from reference TRBV7-9 and TRBJ1-3, is DTGVSQNPRHKITKRGQNVTFRCDPISEHNRLYWYRQTLGQGPEFLTYFQNEAQLEKSRLLSDRFSAERPKGSFSTLEIQRTEQGDSAMYLCASSRWDGGNTIYFGEGSWLTVV.

The chain carries TRBV6-1 and TRBJ1-5; D not certain. V was shortened by 3 bases and J by 2 bases, with 14 bases between the two germline ends. The CDR3 contains 16 residues. The germline gives CDR1 MNHNS, CDR2 SASEGT. CDR3 region: CASSDQAWFGNQPQHF. The CDR3 bases are TGTGCCAGCAGTGACCAGGCGTGGTTTGGCAATCAGCCCCAGCATTTT.

Comment on this clone: This sample also contains other DNA sequences that code for the same CDR3. V usage is TRBV19 and J usage is TRBJ1-5; 9 bases line up with TRBD1. Unmatched junction bases numbered 6, after V lost 5 bases and J lost 7 bases. The CDR3 has 14 amino acids. The germline CDR1 and CDR2 sequences are LNHDA and SQIVND (reference sequence). CDR3 nucleotide sequence: TGTGCCAGTAGTCCGGACAGGGGTAGGCAGCCCCAGCATTTT. Protein: CASSPDRGRQPQHF.

This clone has only a few counts. This rearrangement joins TRBV28 to TRBJ2-7; D unresolved. The germline CDR1 and CDR2 sequences are MDHEN and SYDVKM. The CDR3 loop spans 13 amino acids. V was trimmed by 6 bases and J by 5 bases, leaving 14 bases between them. As DNA, the CDR3 is TGTGCCAGCAGCCCCAGGCCTACGGACGAGCAGTACTTC. It is translated as CASSPRPTDEQYF.

The chain employs TRBV29-1 and TRBJ1-1, with 9 positions matching TRBD1. Trimming took 3 bases from V and 1 from J; bases not matched to a gene: 3. From germline, CDR1 is SQVTM and CDR2 ANQGSEA. The CDR3 is 14 residues long. CDR3 amino acids: CSVDGTGTNTEAFF. The CDR3 coding sequence is TGCAGCGTTGACGGGACAGGGACGAACACTGAAGCTTTCTTT.

The gene calls are TRBV18 and TRBJ1-2, with a tentative D call TRBD1 (5 bases). This CDR3 region has 13 residues. With 2 bases removed from V and 5 bases from J, the gap between germline ends came to 9 bases. Germline assignment: CDR1 KGHSH and CDR2 LQKENI. CDR3 protein: CASSPDREYGYTF. CDR3 coding DNA: TGTGCCAGCTCACCAGACAGAGAGTATGGCTACACCTTC. The full variable domain, completed using reference TRBV18 and TRBJ1-2, is NAGVMQNPRHLVRRRGQEARLRCSPMKGHSHVYWYRQLPEEGLKFMVYLQKENIIDESGMPKERFSAEFPKEGPSILRIQQVVRGDSAAYFCASSPDREYGYTFGSGTRLTVV.

The chain combines TRBV28 with TRBJ2-3, with 8 bases that match TRBD2. The V and J ends lost 2 bases and 5 bases, in that order; junction bases with no gene match: 3. The CDR3 runs 14 residues. Germline CDR1 and CDR2: MDHEN and SYDVKM. CDR3 DNA sequence: TGTGCCAGCAGTTTACGGGGGGGAGGAGATACGCAGTATTTT. As protein: CASSLRGGGDTQYF.

The chain employs TRBV3-1 (or the pseudogene TRBV3-2) and TRBJ2-1; 11 nucleotides agree with TRBD1. There are 15 residues in the CDR3. With 4 bases clipped from V and 6 bases from J, the junction kept 5 bases outside the gene matches. Looked up from germline, CDR1 is LGHDT and CDR2 is YNNKEL (reference sequence). The CDR3 DNA reads TGTGCCAGCAGCCTAGGGACAGGGGGGCCCAATGAGCAGTTCTTC. It is translated as CASSLGTGGPNEQFF.